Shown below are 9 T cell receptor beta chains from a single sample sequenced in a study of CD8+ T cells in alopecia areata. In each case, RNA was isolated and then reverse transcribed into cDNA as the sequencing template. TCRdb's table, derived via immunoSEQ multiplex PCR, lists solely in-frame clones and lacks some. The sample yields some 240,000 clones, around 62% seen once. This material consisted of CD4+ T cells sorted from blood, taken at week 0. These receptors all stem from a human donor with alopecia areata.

The DNA for the CDR3 is TGTGCCAGCAGCTTAGATCATAGTTCACCCCTCCACTTT. Protein sequence: CASSLDHSSPLHF. This rearrangement joins TRBV7-9 to TRBJ1-6; the D is unclear. This CDR3 region has 13 residues. Germline V gene lookup returns CDR1 SEHNR and CDR2 FQNEAQ (reference sequence). V was cut by 1 base and J by 9 bases, with 7 bases left in between.

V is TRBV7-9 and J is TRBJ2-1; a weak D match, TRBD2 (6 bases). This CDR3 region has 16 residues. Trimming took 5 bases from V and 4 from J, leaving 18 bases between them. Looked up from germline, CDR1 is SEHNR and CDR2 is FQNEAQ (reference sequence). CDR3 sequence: CASSPLGGILYNEQFF. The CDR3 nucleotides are TGTGCCAGCAGCCCTTTGGGCGGGATTCTGTACAATGAGCAGTTCTTC.

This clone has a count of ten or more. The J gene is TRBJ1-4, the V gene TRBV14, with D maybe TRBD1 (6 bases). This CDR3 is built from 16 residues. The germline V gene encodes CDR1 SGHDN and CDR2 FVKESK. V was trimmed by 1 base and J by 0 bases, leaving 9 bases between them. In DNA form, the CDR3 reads TGTGCCAGCAGCCAAGGACAGGATGCAACTAATGAAAAACTGTTTTTT. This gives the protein CASSQGQDATNEKLFF.

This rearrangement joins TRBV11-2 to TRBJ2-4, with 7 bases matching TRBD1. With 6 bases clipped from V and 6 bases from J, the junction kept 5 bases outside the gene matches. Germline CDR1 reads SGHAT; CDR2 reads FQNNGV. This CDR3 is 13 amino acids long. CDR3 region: CASSTGTANIQYF. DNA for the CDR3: TGTGCCAGCAGTACCGGGACAGCAAACATTCAGTACTTC.

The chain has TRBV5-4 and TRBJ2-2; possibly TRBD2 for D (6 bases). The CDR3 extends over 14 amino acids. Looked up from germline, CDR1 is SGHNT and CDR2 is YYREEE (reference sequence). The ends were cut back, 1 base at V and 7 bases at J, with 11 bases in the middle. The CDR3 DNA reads TGTGCCAGCAGCTTGAATAGGGAGGTCGGGGAGCTGTTTTTT. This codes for CASSLNREVGELFF.

CDR3: CASSYGAGSTDTQYF. For the CDR3, the DNA is TGTGCCAGCAGTTACGGGGCGGGGAGCACAGATACGCAGTATTTT. This rearrangement joins TRBV6-6 to TRBJ2-3, with D maybe TRBD2 (6 bases). Trimming left V 2 bases short and J 0 bases short, with 9 bases between. In germline, CDR1 is MNHNY, CDR2 SVGAGI (reference sequence). The CDR3 is 15 residues long.

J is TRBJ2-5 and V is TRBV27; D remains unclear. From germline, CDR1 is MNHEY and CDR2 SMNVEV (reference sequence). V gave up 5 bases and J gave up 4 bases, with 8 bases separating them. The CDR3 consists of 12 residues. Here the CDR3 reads CASSRNGETQYF. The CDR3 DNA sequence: TGTGCCAGCAGTCGGAACGGAGAGACCCAGTACTTC.

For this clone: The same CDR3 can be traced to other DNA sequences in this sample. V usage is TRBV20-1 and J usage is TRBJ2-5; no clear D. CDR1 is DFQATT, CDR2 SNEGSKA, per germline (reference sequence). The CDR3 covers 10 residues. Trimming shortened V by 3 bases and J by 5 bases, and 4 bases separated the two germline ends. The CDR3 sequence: CSASGETQYF. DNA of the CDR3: TGCAGTGCTAGCGGTGAGACCCAGTACTTC.

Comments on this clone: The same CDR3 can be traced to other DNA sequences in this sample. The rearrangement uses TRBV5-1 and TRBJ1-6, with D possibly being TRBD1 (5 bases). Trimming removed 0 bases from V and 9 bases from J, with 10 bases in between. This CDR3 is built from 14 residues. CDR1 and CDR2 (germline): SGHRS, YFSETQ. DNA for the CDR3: TGCGCCAGCAGCTTGGGGCAGGGCGGTTCACCCCTCCACTTT. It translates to CASSLGQGGSPLHF.